This T cell receptor beta chain was profiled in a study of OX40 agonist ivuxolimab in advanced cancers. The CDR3 runs to 16 residues. The trim removed 8 bases at V and 0 bases at J, leaving 9 bases unmatched. Germline V lookup: CDR1 LNHDA, CDR2 SQIVND (reference sequence). Sequencing used immunoSEQ multiplex PCR; TCRdb keeps in-frame clones, though not all of them. Altogether around 100,000 clones are present, approximately 93% being singletons, with the ten largest covering around 0.28%. The chain carries TRBV19 and TRBJ2-1; 8 bases fit TRBD1. The TCR comes from an adult with an advanced solid tumor such as melanoma, head and neck, liver or kidney cancer. The sequencing here drew on CD4+ or CD8+ T cells sorted from blood, taken in a trial of the OX40 agonist ivuxolimab. CDR3 amino acids: CASGAGGQSSYNEQFF. Written as DNA, the CDR3 is TGTGCCAGTGGGGCAGGGGGCCAGAGCTCCTACAATGAGCAGTTCTTC.